These T cell receptor beta chains were read from a single sample in a study of blood T cell repertoires in COVID-19. Produced via immunoSEQ multiplex PCR; TCRdb's table is partial and in-frame only. The table includes 40,000 to 45,000 clones, roughly nine tenths detected once. Sequenced input: peripheral blood. Receptors were obtained from a man aged 50-60 years with COVID-19, enrolled during active disease. The CDR3 runs from the conserved cysteine through the conserved F or W. Each record gives: D gene, V gene, J gene, CDR3 DNA, CDR3 protein. A D gene is named only where the DNA matches it firmly.

>-|TRBV30|TRBJ1-2
TGTGCCTGGAGTGCTAACAGAAACTATGGCTACACCTTC
CAWSANRNYGYTF
>-|TRBV6-5|TRBJ1-2
TGTGCCAGCACCCCTACCCAGGGTAATAGTGGCTACACCTTC
CASTPTQGNSGYTF
>-|TRBV5-4|TRBJ2-7
TGTGCCAGCAGCTTGATGGGAGCCTACGAGCAGTACTTC
CASSLMGAYEQYF
>-|TRBV19|TRBJ2-3
TGTGCCAGTAGACGGGGTCCAGGCGGTCCAGATACGCAGTATTTT
CASRRGPGGPDTQYF
>-|TRBV10-3|TRBJ1-4
TGTGCCATCAGCCGATCCCCACAGGTCCTTAATGAAAAACTGTTTTTT
CAISRSPQVLNEKLFF
>TRBD1|TRBV2|TRBJ1-1
TGTGCCAGCAGTGAGGGCAGGGGGCTCACTGAAGCTTTCTTT
CASSEGRGLTEAFF
>TRBD2|TRBV5-1|TRBJ2-7
TGCGCCAGCAGCCGGACTAGCGGGGGCCAGTACGAGCAGTACTTC
CASSRTSGGQYEQYF
>-|TRBV6-5|TRBJ2-7
TGTGCCAGCAGTTACTCCCAGGAATACGAGCAGTACTTC
CASSYSQEYEQYF
>TRBD1|TRBV12-5|TRBJ1-1
TGTGCTAGTGGACGCAGGGGGTCTACTGAAGCTTTCTTT
CASGRRGSTEAFF
>TRBD2|TRBV7-8|TRBJ2-2
TGTGCCAGCAGCTCGCGGACTAGCCAGAACACCGGGGAGCTGTTTTTT
CASSSRTSQNTGELFF